This T cell receptor beta chain was obtained from a study of glioma-infiltrating T cells. The CDR3 consists of 13 residues. CDR1 DFQATT and CDR2 SNEGSKA come from the germline V gene (reference sequence). The germline V and J ends were trimmed by 6 bases and 1 base, with 12 bases remaining between them. TCR alpha and beta CDR3 regions were amplified from RNA using iRepertoire nested multiplex PCR. TCRdb recomputed calls from the multiplex PCR reads with MiXCR, one row per CDR3 protein. The repertoire consists of some 180,000 distinct CDR3 sequences, with more than 25% occurring once and the leading ten covering just over 20%.

The chain has TRBV20-1 and TRBJ2-5; D may be TRBD2 (6 bases). This receptor was taken from a human donor with low-grade glioma or glioblastoma, undergoing nonglioma brain surgery, or in good health (not recorded which). Sequencing was done on a sample of glioma tissue, nonneoplastic brain tissue, or PBMCs (not recorded which). Written as DNA, the CDR3 is TGCAGTGCCCTAGGAGGGAGCCAAGAGACCCAGTACTTC. Translating gives CSALGGSQETQYF.